Below are 10 T cell receptor beta chains sequenced from a single sample in a study of shared clonotypes between healthy human individuals. Using immunoSEQ multiplex PCR, the repertoire was profiled, and TCRdb retains in-frame clones only, with some absent. The top ten hold roughly 0.9% of the sample, which has about 1.1 million clones, 70% to 80% seen once. The sample taken for sequencing was memory CD4+ T cells from PBMCs. Subset specified: CD45RA-negative fraction. These receptors came from a man younger than 35 in good health. Some clones in this sample may be carry-over from other donors' samples.

Only a few counts were recorded for this clone. J is TRBJ1-1 and V is TRBV6-1; TRBD1 is a possible D gene (6 bases). The CDR3 runs 15 residues. Germline lookup yields CDR1 MNHNS and CDR2 SASEGT. V lost 2 bases and J 1 base, leaving 11 bases between the germline ends. CDR3 in DNA: TGTGCCAGCAGTGAATTGGGGGCGAAGAACACTGAAGCTTTCTTT. It codes for CASSELGAKNTEAFF.

The chain uses TRBV5-1 and TRBJ2-7; 7 bases align to TRBD1. Germline CDR1 SGHRS, CDR2 YFSETQ. This CDR3 is 15 amino acids long. V lost 0 bases, J lost 0 bases, and 3 bases stayed unmatched. The chain's CDR3 is CASSLVGGRSYEQYF. The CDR3 DNA sequence: TGCGCCAGCAGCTTGGTAGGGGGCCGCTCCTACGAGCAGTACTTC.

This chain connects TRBV27 to TRBJ2-1; no reliable D call. The V end was cut by 6 bases, the J end by 4 bases, with 19 bases between. Germline lookup yields CDR1 MNHEY and CDR2 SMNVEV (reference sequence). The CDR3 totals 16 residues. The CDR3 is CASRGWSAGAYNEQFF. The CDR3 DNA reads TGTGCCAGCAGAGGATGGTCGGCAGGTGCTTACAATGAGCAGTTCTTC.

For this clone: The identical CDR3 is also encoded by other nucleotide sequences in the sample. This rearrangement joins TRBV18 to TRBJ2-1; 8 nucleotides match TRBD2. V shed 2 bases and J 4 bases; nucleotides not matched to a gene: 7. There are 16 residues in the CDR3. Germline V CDR1 and CDR2: KGHSH, LQKENI. In DNA form, the CDR3 reads TGTGCCAGCTCACCAGGCACTAGCGGAGCATACAATGAGCAGTTCTTC. This gives the protein CASSPGTSGAYNEQFF.

The J gene is TRBJ1-4, the V gene TRBV6-6; tentatively, D is TRBD1 (5 bases). The CDR3 is made up of 12 amino acids. The germline CDR1 and CDR2 sequences are MNHNY and SVGAGI (reference sequence). With 8 bases removed from V and 4 bases from J, the gap between germline ends came to 8 bases. The CDR3 coding sequence is TGTGCCAGCTCCCAGGGTAATGAAAAACTGTTTTTT. The encoded protein is CASSQGNEKLFF.

V is TRBV5-1 and J is TRBJ2-5, with a weak D call TRBD2 (6 bases). In germline, CDR1 is SGHRS, CDR2 YFSETQ. The CDR3 totals 14 residues. The V end lost 1 base, the J end lost 5 bases, and 12 bases lay between the germline ends. The CDR3: CASSLRSGEETQYF. CDR3 DNA: TGCGCCAGCAGCTTGAGGTCGGGGGAGGAGACCCAGTACTTC. The variable domain in full, completed from reference TRBV5-1 and TRBJ2-5, reads KAGVTQTPRYLIKTRGQQVTLSCSPISGHRSVSWYQQTPGQGLQFLFEYFSETQRNKGNFPGRFSGRQFSNSRSEMNVSTLELGDSALYLCASSLRSGEETQYFGPGTRLLVL.

The V gene is TRBV15, the J gene TRBJ1-2, with D possibly being TRBD1 (5 bases). Germline V CDR1 and CDR2: LNHNV, YYDKDF (reference sequence). V was pared by 5 bases and J by 8 bases, with 18 bases between. CDR3 size: 14 residues. DNA of the CDR3: TGTGCCACCAGCCCAGGGAACCAGGGATCCGGCTACACCTTC. Protein: CATSPGNQGSGYTF.

The chain carries TRBV29-1 and TRBJ1-2, with D maybe TRBD1 (5 bases). This CDR3 has 13 amino acids. CDR1 is SQVTM and CDR2 is ANQGSEA in the germline V gene. Trimming shortened V by 2 bases and J by 4 bases, and 11 bases separated the two germline ends. The CDR3 reads CSVERRDRYGYTF. CDR3 nucleotide sequence: TGCAGCGTTGAAAGGAGGGACCGCTATGGCTACACCTTC.

The chain links TRBV28 to TRBJ2-7; D gene ambiguous. Germline CDR1 reads MDHEN; CDR2 reads SYDVKM. V shed 2 bases and J shed 5 bases, with 16 bases lying between them. CDR3 length: 15 amino acids. The CDR3 DNA is TGTGCCAGCAGTTTAGCTTACCTTCCAGTTGACGAGCAGTACTTC. This translates into CASSLAYLPVDEQYF.

V and J are TRBV19 and TRBJ1-2; no clear D. V was trimmed by 7 bases and J by 1 base, leaving 13 bases between them. The CDR3 contains 14 residues. Germline loops: CDR1 LNHDA, CDR2 SQIVND (reference sequence). This chain's CDR3 is CASKEQHFNYGYTF. The DNA for the CDR3 is TGTGCCAGTAAAGAACAGCACTTTAACTATGGCTACACCTTC.